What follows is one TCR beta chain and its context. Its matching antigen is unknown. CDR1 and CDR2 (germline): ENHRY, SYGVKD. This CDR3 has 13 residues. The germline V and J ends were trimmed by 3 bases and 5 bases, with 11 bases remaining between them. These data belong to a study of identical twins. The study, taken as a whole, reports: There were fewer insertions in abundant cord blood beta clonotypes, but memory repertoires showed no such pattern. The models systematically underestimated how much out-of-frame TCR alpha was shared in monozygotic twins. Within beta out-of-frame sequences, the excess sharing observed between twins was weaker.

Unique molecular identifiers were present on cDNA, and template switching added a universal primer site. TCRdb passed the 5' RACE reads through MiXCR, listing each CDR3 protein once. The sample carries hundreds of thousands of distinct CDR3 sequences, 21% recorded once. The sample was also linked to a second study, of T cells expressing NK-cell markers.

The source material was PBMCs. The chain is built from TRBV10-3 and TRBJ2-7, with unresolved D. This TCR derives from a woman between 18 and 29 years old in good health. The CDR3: CAISDQNNDEQYF. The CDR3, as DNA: TGTGCCATCAGTGACCAGAACAATGACGAGCAGTACTTC.